This T cell receptor beta chain was documented in a study of metastatic and nonmetastatic thyroid tumors. Study background: Repertoires from blood and tumor or nodule tissue of malignant and benign thyroid patients were compared. General study findings and limits: The reported finding was significantly higher TCR beta diversity in malignant thyroid tumors relative to benign nodules, in blood and tumor.

Every patient was untreated before thyroid surgery. In the authors' methods: Using the CDR3 differences seen across clinicopathological groups, the authors built a distant-metastasis classifier for papillary thyroid cancer, which was meant to discriminate distant-metastatic patients. TCRdb reprocessed the PCR reads via MiXCR. The V and J calls here are based on TCRdb, not the publication. In the table there are almost 35,000 clones, about 17% of which are singletons. The V end lost 0 bases, the J end lost 0 bases, and 13 bases lay between the germline ends. The CDR3 runs 17 residues. Germline V gives CDR1 SGHRS, CDR2 YFSETQ. This clone was observed at least ten times. Its antigen remains unidentified.

Sequencing input: blood. This chain joins TRBV5-1 and TRBJ2-1; a weak D match, TRBD1 (6 bases). This TCR was recovered from a female donor with papillary thyroid cancer or a benign thyroid nodule (not recorded which). Some clones in this sample may be carry-over from other donors' samples. The CDR3 nucleotides read TGCGCCAGCAGCTTGGAGTTCACAGGGAGCTCCTACAATGAGCAGTTCTTC. This gives the protein CASSLEFTGSSYNEQFF.